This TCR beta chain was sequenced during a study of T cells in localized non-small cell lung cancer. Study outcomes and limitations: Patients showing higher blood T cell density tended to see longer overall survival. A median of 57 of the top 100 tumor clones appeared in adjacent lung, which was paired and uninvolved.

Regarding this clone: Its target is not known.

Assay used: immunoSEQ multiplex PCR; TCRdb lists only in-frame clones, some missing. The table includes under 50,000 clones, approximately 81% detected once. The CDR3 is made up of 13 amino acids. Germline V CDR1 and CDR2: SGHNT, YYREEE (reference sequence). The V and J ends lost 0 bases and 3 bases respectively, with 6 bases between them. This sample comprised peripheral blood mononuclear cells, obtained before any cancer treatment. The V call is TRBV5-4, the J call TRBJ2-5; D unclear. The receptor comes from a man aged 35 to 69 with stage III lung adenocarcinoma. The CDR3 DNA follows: TGTGCCAGCAGCTTGGAATATGAAGAGACCCAGTACTTC. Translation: CASSLEYEETQYF.